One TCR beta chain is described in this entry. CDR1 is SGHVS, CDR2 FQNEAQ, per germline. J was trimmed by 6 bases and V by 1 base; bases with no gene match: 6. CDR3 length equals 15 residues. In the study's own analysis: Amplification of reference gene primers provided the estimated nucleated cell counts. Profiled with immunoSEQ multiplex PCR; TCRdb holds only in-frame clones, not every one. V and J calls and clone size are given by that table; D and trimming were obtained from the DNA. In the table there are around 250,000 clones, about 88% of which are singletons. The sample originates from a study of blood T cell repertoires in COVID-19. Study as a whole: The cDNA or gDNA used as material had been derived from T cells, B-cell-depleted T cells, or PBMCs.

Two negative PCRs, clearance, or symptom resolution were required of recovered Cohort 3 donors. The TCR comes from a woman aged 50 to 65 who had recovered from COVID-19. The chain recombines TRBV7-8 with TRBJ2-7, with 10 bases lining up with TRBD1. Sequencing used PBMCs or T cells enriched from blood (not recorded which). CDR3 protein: CASSLVRDRGGEQYF. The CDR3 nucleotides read TGTGCCAGCAGCTTAGTAAGGGACAGGGGAGGCGAGCAGTACTTC.